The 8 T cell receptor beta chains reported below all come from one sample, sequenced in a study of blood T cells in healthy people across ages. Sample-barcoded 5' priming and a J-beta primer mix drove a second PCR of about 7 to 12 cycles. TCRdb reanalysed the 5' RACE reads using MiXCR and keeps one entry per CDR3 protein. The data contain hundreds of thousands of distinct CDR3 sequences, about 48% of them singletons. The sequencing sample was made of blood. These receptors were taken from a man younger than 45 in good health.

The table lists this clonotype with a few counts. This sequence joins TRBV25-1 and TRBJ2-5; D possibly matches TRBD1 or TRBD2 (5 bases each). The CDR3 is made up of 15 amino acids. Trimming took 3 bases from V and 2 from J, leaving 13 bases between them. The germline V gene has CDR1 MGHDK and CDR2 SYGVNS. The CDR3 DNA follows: TGTGCCAGCAGTGATTCGGGGCGGACTCAAGAGACCCAGTACTTC. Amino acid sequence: CASSDSGRTQETQYF.

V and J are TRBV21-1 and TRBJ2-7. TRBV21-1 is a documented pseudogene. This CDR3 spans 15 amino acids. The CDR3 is CASSKRSTSSYEQYF. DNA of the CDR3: TGTGCCAGCAGCAAAAGAAGTACGAGCTCCTACGAGCAGTACTTC.

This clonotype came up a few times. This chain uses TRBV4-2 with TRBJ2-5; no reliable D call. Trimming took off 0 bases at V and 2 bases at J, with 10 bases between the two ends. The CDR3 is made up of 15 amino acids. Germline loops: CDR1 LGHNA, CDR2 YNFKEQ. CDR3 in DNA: TGTGCCAGCAGCCAAGATCGGCAGGTTCAAGAGACCCAGTACTTC. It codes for CASSQDRQVQETQYF.

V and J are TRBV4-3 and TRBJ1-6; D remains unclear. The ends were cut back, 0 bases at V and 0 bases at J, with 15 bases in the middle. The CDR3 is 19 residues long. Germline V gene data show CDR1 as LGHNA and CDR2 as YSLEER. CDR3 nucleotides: TGCGCCAGCAGCCAAGATTATGGCGCCTCGAGCTCCTATAATTCACCCCTCCACTTT. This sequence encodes CASSQDYGASSSYNSPLHF.

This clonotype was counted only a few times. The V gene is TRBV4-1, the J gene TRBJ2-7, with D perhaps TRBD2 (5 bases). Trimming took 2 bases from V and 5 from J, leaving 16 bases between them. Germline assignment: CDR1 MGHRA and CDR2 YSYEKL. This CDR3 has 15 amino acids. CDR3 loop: CASSQTGSGSHEQYF. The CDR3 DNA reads TGCGCCAGCAGCCAAACGGGGTCAGGCTCGCACGAGCAGTACTTC.

In nucleotides, the CDR3 is TGTGCCAGCAGCTTCCAGGGGGCGCGGGGCTACACCTTC. Amino acid sequence: CASSFQGARGYTF. The gene calls are TRBV27 and TRBJ1-2; 8 bases agree with TRBD1. CDR3 size: 13 residues. V dropped 6 bases and J dropped 8; count of bases not matched to a gene: 8. Looked up from germline, CDR1 is MNHEY and CDR2 is SMNVEV (reference sequence).

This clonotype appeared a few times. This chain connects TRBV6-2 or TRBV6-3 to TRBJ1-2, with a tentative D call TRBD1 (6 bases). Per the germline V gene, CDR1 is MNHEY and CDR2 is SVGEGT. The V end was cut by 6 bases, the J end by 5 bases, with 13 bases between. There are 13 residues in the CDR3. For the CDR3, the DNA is TGTGCCAGCAGGAACAGGGAGGAATATGGCTACACCTTC. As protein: CASRNREEYGYTF.

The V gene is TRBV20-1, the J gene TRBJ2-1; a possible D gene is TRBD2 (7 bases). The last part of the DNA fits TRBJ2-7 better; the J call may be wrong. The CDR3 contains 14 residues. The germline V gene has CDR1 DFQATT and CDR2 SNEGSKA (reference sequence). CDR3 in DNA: TGCAGTGCTCATAGGGGGAGGGCCTACAATGAGCAGTACTTC. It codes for CSAHRGRAYNEQYF.